This T cell receptor beta chain was observed in a study of T cells in Graves' hyperthyroidism and ophthalmopathy. General study findings and limits: The model predicted ophthalmopathy a median approximately 6.3 months before onset.

V gave up 6 bases and J gave up 4 bases; unmatched junction bases: 17. Germline CDR1 MNHNS, CDR2 SASEGT. CDR3 length equals 17 residues. There were TCR beta CDR3 regions amplified from RNA transcripts. Primed by the HTBI set, a first-round RT-PCR was run on the TCR CDR3. TCRdb reanalysed the multiplex PCR reads using MiXCR and keeps one entry per CDR3 protein. The sample carries about 300,000 distinct CDR3 sequences, about 25% recorded once. As to this clonotype: The antigen is unknown.

The sample comprised blood. This clonotype was obtained from a man in his forties or fifties with Graves' hyperthyroidism that later progressed to Graves' ophthalmopathy. The genes are TRBV6-1 and TRBJ2-7; 8 bases line up with TRBD2. As DNA, the CDR3 is TGTGCCAGCAGCCACCTGGGAACTGGCGGGAGGCTTTACGAGCAGTACTTC. It codes for CASSHLGTGGRLYEQYF.